A selection of T cell receptor beta chains follows, all from one sample in a study of cytomegalovirus exposure and HLA in healthy donors. The table came from immunoSEQ multiplex PCR; TCRdb's copy has only in-frame clones and leaves some out. In the table there are some 110,000 clones, around three quarters of which are singletons. The sequenced sample was PBMCs. The receptor set was obtained from a woman in her twenties or thirties in good health and CMV-seronegative. The CDR3 runs from the conserved cysteine through the conserved F or W. The order of the fields is D gene, J gene, clone size, V gene, CDR3 protein, CDR3 DNA. D genes are given only for firm matches. Clone size is shown for a subset of rows, as once, few, many or a class of expanded clone.

TRBD2,TRBJ2-7,NA,TRBV7-8,CASSLAGRGRATYEQYF,TGTGCCAGCAGCTTAGCTGGACGCGGGAGGGCCACCTACGAGCAGTACTTC
TRBD1,TRBJ1-4,NA,TRBV18,CASSPPGTGGNEKLFF,TGTGCCAGCTCACCGCCCGGGACAGGGGGAAACGAAAAACTGTTTTTT
NA,TRBJ2-3,NA,TRBV11-2,CASSSIVGTDTQYF,TGTGCCAGCAGCTCCATAGTGGGCACAGATACGCAGTATTTT
NA,TRBJ1-1,NA,TRBV5-1,CASSLGTEMNTEAFF,TGCGCCAGCAGCTTGGGGACAGAGATGAACACTGAAGCTTTCTTT
TRBD1,TRBJ1-5,once,TRBV19,CASSIDQGQGAGQPQHF,TGTGCCAGTAGTATAGATCAAGGACAGGGGGCAGGTCAGCCCCAGCATTTT
TRBD2,TRBJ2-1,NA,TRBV5-1,CASSATSGRGSYNEQFF,TGCGCCAGCAGCGCGACTAGCGGGAGGGGGTCCTACAATGAGCAGTTCTTC
NA,TRBJ2-7,NA,TRBV6-1,CASTTGLPSYEQYF,TGTGCCAGCACCACAGGGCTTCCCTCCTACGAGCAGTACTTC
TRBD2,TRBJ2-7,once,TRBV5-6,CASSRGGVGNEQYF,TGTGCCAGCAGCCGCGGGGGGGTCGGGAACGAGCAGTACTTC
NA,TRBJ1-1,NA,TRBV19,CASSIGSSGDTEAFF,TGTGCCAGTAGTATCGGATCCTCAGGCGACACTGAAGCTTTCTTT
TRBD1,TRBJ1-2,once,TRBV29-1,CSVGTGGADYGYTF,TGCAGCGTTGGGACAGGGGGCGCGGACTATGGCTACACCTTC
NA,TRBJ1-4,NA,TRBV2,CASSTGAWQKLFF,TGTGCCAGCAGTACGGGAGCGTGGCAAAAACTGTTTTTT
TRBD1,TRBJ1-1,NA,TRBV16,CASSRTGDTEASF,TGTGCCAGCAGCAGGACAGGGGACACTGAAGCTTCCTTT
TRBD1,TRBJ1-2,NA,TRBV7-9,CASSSDRAYGYTF,TGTGCCAGCAGTTCGGACAGGGCCTATGGCTACACCTTC
NA,TRBJ1-1,NA,TRBV27,CASSSVRMNTEAFF,TGTGCCAGCAGTTCGGTCAGGATGAACACTGAAGCTTTCTTT
TRBD1,TRBJ2-7,NA,TRBV29-1,CSVEATGYEQYF,TGCAGCGTTGAAGCGACAGGGTACGAGCAGTACTTC
NA,TRBJ2-7,NA,TRBV6-5,CASSYSRRMAYEQYF,TGTGCCAGCAGTTACTCGAGGAGGATGGCCTACGAGCAGTACTTC
NA,TRBJ1-2,NA,TRBV5-1,CASSDSLYGYTF,TGCGCCAGCAGCGACAGTCTCTATGGCTACACCTTC
TRBD1,TRBJ1-1,once,TRBV5-1,CASSFEGQGTEAFF,TGCGCCAGCAGCTTCGAGGGACAGGGCACTGAAGCTTTCTTT
TRBD1,TRBJ2-1,NA,TRBV6-6,CASSPGTGVGEQFF,TGTGCCAGCAGCCCCGGGACAGGGGTGGGTGAGCAGTTCTTC
NA,TRBJ1-1,NA,TRBV4-2,CASSQDGRLNTEAFF,TGTGCCAGCAGCCAAGATGGGCGTTTGAACACTGAAGCTTTCTTT
TRBD1,TRBJ2-1,once,TRBV4-3,CATRQGRDNEQFF,TGCGCCACCCGACAGGGCCGCGACAATGAGCAGTTCTTC
TRBD1,TRBJ2-7,NA,TRBV7-3,CASSFTTGDEQYF,TGTGCCAGCAGCTTCACGACAGGGGACGAGCAGTACTTC
NA,TRBJ1-1,NA,TRBV6-6,CASSPAQHEAFF,TGTGCCAGCAGTCCGGCACAGCACGAAGCTTTCTTT
TRBD1,TRBJ1-1,NA,TRBV13,CASSEGTGVLAFF,TGTGCCAGCAGCGAGGGGACAGGGGTTCTGGCTTTCTTT
TRBD1,TRBJ2-7,few,TRBV28,CASSSTTGKVFF,TGTGCCAGCAGTTCCACGACAGGGAAGGTTTTTTTC
NA,TRBJ1-2,NA,TRBV7-8,CASSPGTKNYGYTF,TGTGCCAGCAGCCCCGGGACAAAGAACTATGGCTACACCTTC
NA,TRBJ2-5,few,TRBV6-5,CASSYRGEGHETQYF,TGTGCCAGCAGTTATAGGGGGGAGGGCCACGAGACCCAGTACTTC
NA,TRBJ1-2,NA,TRBV9,CASSDRLNTGSYTF,TGTGCCAGCAGCGACCGTCTAAATACAGGAAGTTACACCTTC
NA,TRBJ2-1,NA,TRBV4-3,CASSQGLAPNNEQFF,TGCGCCAGCAGCCAAGGGCTAGCGCCTAACAATGAGCAGTTCTTC
NA,TRBJ1-2,NA,TRBV5-1,CASSYDSSYGYTF,TGCGCCAGCAGCTATGACAGCAGCTATGGCTACACCTTC
NA,TRBJ2-5,NA,TRBV11-3,CASSPEGGPAETQYF,TGTGCCAGCAGCCCAGAAGGGGGACCCGCCGAGACCCAGTACTTC
NA,TRBJ1-3,NA,TRBV30,CAWRRDTIYF,TGTGCCTGGAGAAGAGACACCATATATTTT
TRBD2,TRBJ2-1,NA,TRBV5-6,CASSLRTSGGYNEQFF,TGTGCCAGCAGCTTGCGGACTAGCGGGGGATACAATGAGCAGTTCTTC
TRBD1,TRBJ1-1,few,TRBV15,CATSRGTGGYTEAFF,TGTGCCACCAGCAGAGGGACAGGGGGTTATACTGAAGCTTTCTTT
TRBD1,TRBJ1-2,NA,TRBV5-1,CASSPGTGGHGYTF,TGCGCCAGCAGCCCCGGGACAGGGGGCCATGGCTACACCTTC
NA,TRBJ2-1,NA,TRBV2,CASSDGVRVYNEQFF,TGTGCCAGCAGTGACGGAGTCCGAGTTTACAATGAGCAGTTCTTC
TRBD1,TRBJ1-3,few,TRBV29-1,CSGLDRASGNTIYF,TGCAGCGGGTTAGACAGGGCCTCTGGAAACACCATATATTTT
NA,TRBJ1-1,NA,TRBV6-5,CASSYSYSNTEAFF,TGTGCCAGCAGTTACTCATACAGTAACACTGAAGCTTTCTTT
NA,TRBJ1-2,NA,TRBV7-9,CASSLAVGLKGENTF,TGTGCCAGCAGCTTAGCTGTCGGGCTAAAGGGGGAGAACACCTTC
TRBD1,TRBJ1-1,NA,TRBV9,CASSGTGAEAFF,TGTGCCAGCAGCGGGACAGGGGCTGAAGCTTTCTTT
NA,TRBJ1-2,NA,TRBV29-1,CSVERGRLQEFYGYTF,TGCAGCGTTGAAAGGGGCAGGCTACAGGAATTCTATGGCTACACCTTC
TRBD2,TRBJ2-7,NA,TRBV2,CASSPSGISYEQYF,TGTGCCAGCAGCCCCAGCGGGATCTCCTACGAGCAGTACTTC
TRBD1,TRBJ2-3,NA,TRBV30,CAWRGQGAGTQYF,TGTGCCTGGAGGGGACAGGGGGCGGGTACGCAGTATTTT
NA,TRBJ1-5,NA,TRBV4-2,CASSQGQQSNQPQHF,TGTGCCAGCAGCCAAGGGCAACAGTCTAATCAGCCCCAGCATTTT
TRBD1,TRBJ1-1,NA,TRBV27,CASSPDRGAEAFF,TGTGCCAGCAGTCCGGACAGGGGCGCTGAAGCTTTCTTT
NA,TRBJ2-2,once,TRBV10-1,CASSLNTGELFF,TGCGCCAGCAGTTTAAACACCGGGGAGCTGTTTTTT
NA,TRBJ2-5,NA,TRBV5-6,CASSLVLVETQYF,TGTGCCAGCAGCTTGGTCCTCGTTGAGACCCAGTACTTC
TRBD1,TRBJ1-2,NA,TRBV6-5,CASSRKGQGEGGYTF,TGTGCCAGCAGTCGTAAGGGACAGGGAGAGGGTGGCTACACCTTC
NA,TRBJ2-7,NA,TRBV20-1,CSARTTYEQYF,TGCAGTGCACGGACAACCTACGAGCAGTACTTC
NA,TRBJ1-4,NA,TRBV25-1,CASSGGGRRAEKLFF,TGTGCCAGCAGTGGTGGAGGGCGCCGGGCTGAAAAACTGTTTTTT
NA,TRBJ2-7,NA,TRBV4-1,CASSHGSVHTYEQYF,TGCGCCAGCAGCCACGGGTCAGTTCATACCTACGAGCAGTACTTC
NA,TRBJ1-2,few,TRBV28,CASSPAGYGYTF,TGTGCCAGCAGTCCAGCGGGCTATGGCTACACCTTC
NA,TRBJ2-1,NA,TRBV10-1,CASRPGEGYNEQFF,TGCGCCAGCAGACCAGGGGAAGGCTACAATGAGCAGTTCTTC